Reported below is one T cell receptor (beta chain). What this receptor recognizes is not known. No per-base quality is available; no much larger clone lies one base away. This specimen belongs to a study of T cell changes during pregnancy in multiple sclerosis (dated by TCRdb to the late 2010s). For context, the study as a whole: Changes in the T cell repertoire over the course of pregnancy were examined in this study in women with multiple sclerosis.

The library was generated by the immunoSEQ multiplex PCR assay. What TCRdb holds here is the immuneACCESS table cut down to in-frame rearrangements. Part of the clones is not present; checked against another copy, under half of the missing clones reflect an unresolved V gene, and the others are unexplained. This sample lists under 75,000 clones; approximately 90% were detected once. The ten most abundant clones make up 2.5% to 3% of the sample. The CDR1 and CDR2 encoded by the germline V gene (reference sequence) are GTSNPN and SVGIG. The cysteine opens and the phenylalanine closes a CDR3 of 15 amino acids. Only the CDR3 DNA stays, 45 bases, in frame from base 1. Trimming removed 1 base from V and 4 bases from J; the gene matches leave 6 bases unexplained.

The sample consisted of peripheral blood, taken in the third trimester of pregnancy. This sequence originates from a female donor in good health, enrolled as a control in a pregnancy study. The receptor chain draws on TRBV30 and TRBJ2-3, with TRBD2 identical over 9 junction bases. The CDR3 protein: CAWSEVGGGADTQYF. The nucleotide sequence reads as follows: TGTGCCTGGAGTGAGGTCGGCGGGGGGGCAGATACGCAGTATTTT.